Listed below are T cell receptor beta chains from one sample, sequenced in a study of CD8+ T cells in alopecia areata. Repertoires were generated with immunoSEQ multiplex PCR, while TCRdb's copy carries only in-frame clones and drops some. The table lists 100,000 to 120,000 clones, roughly three fifths of them singletons. The material sequenced was CD4+ T cells sorted from blood, taken at week 24, from a patient treated with tofacitinib. These receptors were taken from a human donor with alopecia areata. Each CDR3 is given with its conserved first and last residue. A D gene is named only where the DNA matches it firmly. Size is stated for part of the rows, as once, few or many counts, or as a class when the clone is expanded.

j_call: TRBJ2-5
v_call: TRBV12-5
d_call: TRBD2
clone_size: -
cdr3_nt: TGTGCTAGTGCCCTGGCGGGGGTGGAGACCCAGTACTTC
cdr3_aa: CASALAGVETQYF

j_call: TRBJ1-4
v_call: TRBV30
d_call: -
clone_size: -
cdr3_nt: TGTGCCTGGAGGGGCGCAGGGGCAGGAGAAAAACTGTTTTTT
cdr3_aa: CAWRGAGAGEKLFF

j_call: TRBJ2-5
v_call: TRBV19
d_call: -
clone_size: -
cdr3_nt: TGTGCCACTTCGTGGGGAGTCCAAGAGACCCAGTACTTC
cdr3_aa: CATSWGVQETQYF

j_call: TRBJ1-1
v_call: TRBV30
d_call: TRBD1
clone_size: -
cdr3_nt: TGTGCCTGGGGGCTTACAGGGGGCACTGAAGCTTTCTTT
cdr3_aa: CAWGLTGGTEAFF

j_call: TRBJ1-4
v_call: TRBV29-1
d_call: -
clone_size: -
cdr3_nt: TGCAGCGTTAAGGAGTTTGCAACTAATGAAAAACTGTTTTTT
cdr3_aa: CSVKEFATNEKLFF

j_call: TRBJ2-3
v_call: TRBV15
d_call: TRBD2
clone_size: -
cdr3_nt: TGTGCCACCAGCAGAGGGAGGGGACTAGTACAAGACTGGTATTTT
cdr3_aa: CATSRGRGLVQDWYF

j_call: TRBJ1-2
v_call: TRBV25-1
d_call: -
clone_size: -
cdr3_nt: TGTGCCAGCAGACAGAACTATGGCTACACCTTC
cdr3_aa: CASRQNYGYTF

j_call: TRBJ2-3
v_call: TRBV30
d_call: -
clone_size: -
cdr3_nt: TGTGCCTGGAGTGTAAACACAGATACGCAGTATTTT
cdr3_aa: CAWSVNTDTQYF

j_call: TRBJ2-5
v_call: TRBV4-3
d_call: TRBD1
clone_size: -
cdr3_nt: TGCGCCAGCAGCCAAGGACAGGGGGCGGGAGAGACCCAGTACTTC
cdr3_aa: CASSQGQGAGETQYF

j_call: TRBJ2-3
v_call: TRBV9
d_call: TRBD1
clone_size: -
cdr3_nt: TGTGCCAGCAGCCTCCAGGGGGCTGTAGCAGATACGCAGTATTTT
cdr3_aa: CASSLQGAVADTQYF

j_call: TRBJ1-3
v_call: TRBV7-9
d_call: -
clone_size: -
cdr3_nt: TGTGCCAGCAGCTTAGCGACAGTGGGAGGAAACACCATATATTTT
cdr3_aa: CASSLATVGGNTIYF

j_call: TRBJ2-7
v_call: TRBV7-2
d_call: -
clone_size: -
cdr3_nt: TGTGCCAGCAGCTTACCGTCCGGGGGGCGGAACGAGCAGTACTTC
cdr3_aa: CASSLPSGGRNEQYF

j_call: TRBJ1-6
v_call: TRBV23-1
d_call: -
clone_size: -
cdr3_nt: TGCGCCAGCAGTCAACACTTACGAAGTTACTTCAAGCTCCACTTT
cdr3_aa: CASSQHLRSYFKLHF

j_call: TRBJ2-3
v_call: TRBV6-5
d_call: -
clone_size: -
cdr3_nt: TGTGCCAGCAAGACTACAGATACGCAGTATTTT
cdr3_aa: CASKTTDTQYF

j_call: TRBJ1-1
v_call: TRBV30
d_call: -
clone_size: -
cdr3_nt: TGTGCCTGGGAACAACAGGGGAACACTGAAGCTTTCTTT
cdr3_aa: CAWEQQGNTEAFF

j_call: TRBJ1-1
v_call: TRBV29-1
d_call: -
clone_size: -
cdr3_nt: TGCAGCGTTGAAAGGAGAATGAACACTGAAGCTTTCTTT
cdr3_aa: CSVERRMNTEAFF

j_call: TRBJ1-1
v_call: TRBV23-1
d_call: -
clone_size: -
cdr3_nt: TGCGCCAGCAGTCTATTGGGGGGAGGATCCACTGAAGCTTTCTTT
cdr3_aa: CASSLLGGGSTEAFF

j_call: TRBJ1-6
v_call: TRBV25-1
d_call: -
clone_size: -
cdr3_nt: TGTGCCAGCAGCCCCGGGACTGGAAATTCACCCCTCCACTTT
cdr3_aa: CASSPGTGNSPLHF

j_call: TRBJ2-3
v_call: TRBV5-4
d_call: -
clone_size: -
cdr3_nt: TGTGCCAGCAGCGACACGGGACCCTCTAGGTCAGATACGCAGTATTTT
cdr3_aa: CASSDTGPSRSDTQYF

j_call: TRBJ2-5
v_call: TRBV5-1
d_call: -
clone_size: few
cdr3_nt: TGCGCCAGCAGGCATCATGGGACTTATCAAGAGACCCAGTACTTC
cdr3_aa: CASRHHGTYQETQYF

j_call: TRBJ1-1
v_call: TRBV7-2
d_call: TRBD1
clone_size: -
cdr3_nt: TGTGCCAGCAGCTTAACAGGGGGGACCACTGAAGCTTTCTTT
cdr3_aa: CASSLTGGTTEAFF

j_call: TRBJ2-1
v_call: TRBV29-1
d_call: TRBD2
clone_size: -
cdr3_nt: TGCAGCGTTGCCCCCGGGACTAATATTTTCACCGAGCAGTTCTTC
cdr3_aa: CSVAPGTNIFTEQFF

j_call: TRBJ2-3
v_call: TRBV4-2
d_call: TRBD2
clone_size: -
cdr3_nt: TGTGCCAGCAGCCAAGAGCTGCGGGGGGCGACAGATACGCAGTATTTT
cdr3_aa: CASSQELRGATDTQYF

j_call: TRBJ1-2
v_call: TRBV14
d_call: -
clone_size: -
cdr3_nt: TGTGCCAGCAGCCGAGCGACAGGAAACTATGGCTACACCTTC
cdr3_aa: CASSRATGNYGYTF

j_call: TRBJ2-2
v_call: TRBV9
d_call: -
clone_size: -
cdr3_nt: TGTGCCAGCAGCGTAGGGACATCCGGGGAGCTGTTTTTT
cdr3_aa: CASSVGTSGELFF

j_call: TRBJ2-5
v_call: TRBV10-3
d_call: -
clone_size: -
cdr3_nt: TGTGCCATCAGTGAGGGGCAGTGGGGGACCCAGTACTTC
cdr3_aa: CAISEGQWGTQYF

j_call: TRBJ2-3
v_call: TRBV29-1
d_call: TRBD2
clone_size: -
cdr3_nt: TGCAGCGTTGCTCATAGCGGGGGGGCCGGTGGAGACACTACGCAGTATTTT
cdr3_aa: CSVAHSGGAGGDTTQYF

j_call: TRBJ1-5
v_call: TRBV5-8
d_call: TRBD1
clone_size: -
cdr3_nt: TGTGCCAGCAGCTCCACCGGGACAGGCAATCAGCCCCAGCATTTT
cdr3_aa: CASSSTGTGNQPQHF

j_call: TRBJ1-5
v_call: TRBV7-2
d_call: -
clone_size: many
cdr3_nt: TGTGCCAGCAGCCTCGACAGTAATCAGCCCCAGCATTTT
cdr3_aa: CASSLDSNQPQHF

j_call: TRBJ2-1
v_call: TRBV27
d_call: -
clone_size: few
cdr3_nt: TGTGCCAGCCGTACCCCCTACAATGAGCAGTTCTTC
cdr3_aa: CASRTPYNEQFF

j_call: TRBJ1-6
v_call: TRBV30
d_call: -
clone_size: few
cdr3_nt: TGTGCCTGGAGTGTAAGCGCGAATTCACCCCTCCACTTT
cdr3_aa: CAWSVSANSPLHF

j_call: TRBJ2-5
v_call: TRBV9
d_call: -
clone_size: -
cdr3_nt: TGTGCCAGCAGCGGTGGTAGCTCCCATGAGACCCAGTACTTC
cdr3_aa: CASSGGSSHETQYF

j_call: TRBJ2-5
v_call: TRBV5-5
d_call: -
clone_size: -
cdr3_nt: TGTGCCTCGTCTGGGGGGCGACCGAAGGAGACCCAGTACTTC
cdr3_aa: CASSGGRPKETQYF

j_call: TRBJ2-5
v_call: TRBV29-1
d_call: TRBD1
clone_size: few
cdr3_nt: TGCAGCGTTGACCGGGACAGGGGTGAGACCCAGTACTTC
cdr3_aa: CSVDRDRGETQYF

j_call: TRBJ1-4
v_call: TRBV6-6
d_call: -
clone_size: few
cdr3_nt: TGTGCCAGCAGGAGACAGGTGTCTGAGGAAAAACTGTTTTTT
cdr3_aa: CASRRQVSEEKLFF

j_call: TRBJ1-2
v_call: TRBV29-1
d_call: TRBD1
clone_size: -
cdr3_nt: TGCAGCTTAGACAGGGTAGAGCTGGATGGCTACACCTTC
cdr3_aa: CSLDRVELDGYTF

j_call: TRBJ2-3
v_call: TRBV11-2
d_call: TRBD2
clone_size: few
cdr3_nt: TGTGCCAGCAGCACCCTTAGGCGCGCTAGCGGGGAGGTCGCAGATACGCAGTATTTT
cdr3_aa: CASSTLRRASGEVADTQYF

j_call: TRBJ1-2
v_call: TRBV29-1
d_call: -
clone_size: -
cdr3_nt: TGCAGCGTGGCTACGGGTTTCTATGGCTACACCTTC
cdr3_aa: CSVATGFYGYTF

j_call: TRBJ2-3
v_call: TRBV10-3
d_call: TRBD2
clone_size: few
cdr3_nt: TGTGCCATCAGGGGCGGTGCGGGAGGAAGTGGCACAGATACGCAGTATTTT
cdr3_aa: CAIRGGAGGSGTDTQYF

j_call: TRBJ2-1
v_call: TRBV29-1
d_call: -
clone_size: -
cdr3_nt: TGCAGCTCCTGGGGGGGACAGGAGAATGAGCAGTTCTTC
cdr3_aa: CSSWGGQENEQFF

j_call: TRBJ1-1
v_call: TRBV4-2
d_call: TRBD1
clone_size: -
cdr3_nt: TGTGCCAGCAGCCAAACAGGGGATCCCACTGAAGCTTTCTTT
cdr3_aa: CASSQTGDPTEAFF

j_call: TRBJ1-2
v_call: TRBV6-5
d_call: TRBD1
clone_size: -
cdr3_nt: TGTGCCAGCAGTTACGACAGGGGGCATGGCTACACCTTC
cdr3_aa: CASSYDRGHGYTF

j_call: TRBJ2-5
v_call: TRBV10-3
d_call: TRBD1
clone_size: once
cdr3_nt: TGTGCCAGCCGGTTAGGGGGCGGGGAGACCCAGTACTTC
cdr3_aa: CASRLGGGETQYF

j_call: TRBJ2-5
v_call: TRBV4-1
d_call: TRBD2
clone_size: few
cdr3_nt: TGCGCCAGCAGCCAAGGGAGGCTAGCGGGGGGCCAAGAGACCCAGTACTTC
cdr3_aa: CASSQGRLAGGQETQYF

j_call: TRBJ2-3
v_call: TRBV19
d_call: -
clone_size: few
cdr3_nt: TGTGCCAGTAAAGGGGGGTACCCCTCTAAGAACACAGATACGCAGTATTTT
cdr3_aa: CASKGGYPSKNTDTQYF

j_call: TRBJ1-1
v_call: TRBV5-1
d_call: -
clone_size: -
cdr3_nt: TGCGCCAGCAGCTTGGCCGAGTTCACTGAAGCTTTCTTT
cdr3_aa: CASSLAEFTEAFF

j_call: TRBJ2-1
v_call: TRBV11-2
d_call: -
clone_size: few
cdr3_nt: TGTGCCAGCAGCATCCAACAGGGGAGGAATGAGCAGTTCTTC
cdr3_aa: CASSIQQGRNEQFF

j_call: TRBJ1-6
v_call: TRBV6-5
d_call: -
clone_size: few
cdr3_nt: TGTGCCAGCAGTTACTCGTGGAGCTCCTATAATTCACCCCTCCACTTT
cdr3_aa: CASSYSWSSYNSPLHF

j_call: TRBJ2-7
v_call: TRBV4-3
d_call: -
clone_size: -
cdr3_nt: TGCGCCAGCAGCCCAGGTTACGCTGGCGAGCAGTACTTC
cdr3_aa: CASSPGYAGEQYF

j_call: TRBJ2-7
v_call: TRBV11-2
d_call: TRBD1
clone_size: -
cdr3_nt: TGTGCCAGCAGCATGGGACAGGGGCCCTACGAGCAGTACTTC
cdr3_aa: CASSMGQGPYEQYF

j_call: TRBJ2-7
v_call: TRBV7-2
d_call: -
clone_size: -
cdr3_nt: TGTGCCAGCAGCTTAGGAGTCGGTTACGAGCAGTACTTC
cdr3_aa: CASSLGVGYEQYF

j_call: TRBJ1-1
v_call: TRBV9
d_call: -
clone_size: -
cdr3_nt: TGTGCCAGCAGCGTAGTCGCGCTGAACACTGAAGCTTTCTTT
cdr3_aa: CASSVVALNTEAFF

j_call: TRBJ2-7
v_call: TRBV4-3
d_call: -
clone_size: -
cdr3_nt: TGCGCCAGCAGCCAAGGACTGTCCTACGAGCAGTACTTC
cdr3_aa: CASSQGLSYEQYF

j_call: TRBJ1-1
v_call: TRBV29-1
d_call: -
clone_size: few
cdr3_nt: TGCAGCGTTGCTCGGGATTGGAACACTGAAGCTTTCTTT
cdr3_aa: CSVARDWNTEAFF

j_call: TRBJ1-6
v_call: TRBV30
d_call: -
clone_size: -
cdr3_nt: TGTGCCTGGAGTCGTGCCATGCCCAATTCACCCCTCCACTTT
cdr3_aa: CAWSRAMPNSPLHF

j_call: TRBJ2-1
v_call: TRBV4-2
d_call: -
clone_size: few
cdr3_nt: TGTGCCAGCAGCCAAGCTCACTTAAATCTAGGGCGGTTCTTC
cdr3_aa: CASSQAHLNLGRFF

j_call: TRBJ1-2
v_call: TRBV5-6
d_call: -
clone_size: -
cdr3_nt: TGTGCCAGCAGCTTGGCAGGGGTCTACTATGGCTACACCTTC
cdr3_aa: CASSLAGVYYGYTF

j_call: TRBJ2-7
v_call: TRBV30
d_call: -
clone_size: -
cdr3_nt: TGTGCCTGGAGCATCCAGGGTTACGAGCAGTACTTC
cdr3_aa: CAWSIQGYEQYF

j_call: TRBJ2-7
v_call: TRBV2
d_call: -
clone_size: -
cdr3_nt: TGTGCCAGCAATAGGGAAAACTCCTACGAGCAGTACTTC
cdr3_aa: CASNRENSYEQYF